This T cell receptor (beta chain) was observed in a study of shared clonotypes between healthy human individuals. Findings and caveats of the study: An effect of sequencing depth on clonotype sharing among donors was expected.

The CDR3 has 14 amino acids. Trimming removed 0 bases from V and 12 bases from J, with 16 bases in between. Germline CDR1 SGHRS, CDR2 YFSETQ. Repertoires were generated with immunoSEQ multiplex PCR, while TCRdb's copy carries only in-frame clones and drops some. The sample has around 990,000 clones, roughly 77% seen once. In the case of this clone: The antigen is not known.

The rearrangement links TRBV5-1 to TRBJ2-1; D gene uncertain. The source of this sequence is a young man in good health. Some clones in this sample may be carry-over from other donors' samples. What was sequenced was memory CD4+ T cells from PBMCs. As to subset: CD45RA-negative fraction. CDR3 coding DNA: TGCGCCAGCAGCTTGGATCTGTCTTTTCGAGCGCAGTTCTTC. Encoded protein: CASSLDLSFRAQFF.